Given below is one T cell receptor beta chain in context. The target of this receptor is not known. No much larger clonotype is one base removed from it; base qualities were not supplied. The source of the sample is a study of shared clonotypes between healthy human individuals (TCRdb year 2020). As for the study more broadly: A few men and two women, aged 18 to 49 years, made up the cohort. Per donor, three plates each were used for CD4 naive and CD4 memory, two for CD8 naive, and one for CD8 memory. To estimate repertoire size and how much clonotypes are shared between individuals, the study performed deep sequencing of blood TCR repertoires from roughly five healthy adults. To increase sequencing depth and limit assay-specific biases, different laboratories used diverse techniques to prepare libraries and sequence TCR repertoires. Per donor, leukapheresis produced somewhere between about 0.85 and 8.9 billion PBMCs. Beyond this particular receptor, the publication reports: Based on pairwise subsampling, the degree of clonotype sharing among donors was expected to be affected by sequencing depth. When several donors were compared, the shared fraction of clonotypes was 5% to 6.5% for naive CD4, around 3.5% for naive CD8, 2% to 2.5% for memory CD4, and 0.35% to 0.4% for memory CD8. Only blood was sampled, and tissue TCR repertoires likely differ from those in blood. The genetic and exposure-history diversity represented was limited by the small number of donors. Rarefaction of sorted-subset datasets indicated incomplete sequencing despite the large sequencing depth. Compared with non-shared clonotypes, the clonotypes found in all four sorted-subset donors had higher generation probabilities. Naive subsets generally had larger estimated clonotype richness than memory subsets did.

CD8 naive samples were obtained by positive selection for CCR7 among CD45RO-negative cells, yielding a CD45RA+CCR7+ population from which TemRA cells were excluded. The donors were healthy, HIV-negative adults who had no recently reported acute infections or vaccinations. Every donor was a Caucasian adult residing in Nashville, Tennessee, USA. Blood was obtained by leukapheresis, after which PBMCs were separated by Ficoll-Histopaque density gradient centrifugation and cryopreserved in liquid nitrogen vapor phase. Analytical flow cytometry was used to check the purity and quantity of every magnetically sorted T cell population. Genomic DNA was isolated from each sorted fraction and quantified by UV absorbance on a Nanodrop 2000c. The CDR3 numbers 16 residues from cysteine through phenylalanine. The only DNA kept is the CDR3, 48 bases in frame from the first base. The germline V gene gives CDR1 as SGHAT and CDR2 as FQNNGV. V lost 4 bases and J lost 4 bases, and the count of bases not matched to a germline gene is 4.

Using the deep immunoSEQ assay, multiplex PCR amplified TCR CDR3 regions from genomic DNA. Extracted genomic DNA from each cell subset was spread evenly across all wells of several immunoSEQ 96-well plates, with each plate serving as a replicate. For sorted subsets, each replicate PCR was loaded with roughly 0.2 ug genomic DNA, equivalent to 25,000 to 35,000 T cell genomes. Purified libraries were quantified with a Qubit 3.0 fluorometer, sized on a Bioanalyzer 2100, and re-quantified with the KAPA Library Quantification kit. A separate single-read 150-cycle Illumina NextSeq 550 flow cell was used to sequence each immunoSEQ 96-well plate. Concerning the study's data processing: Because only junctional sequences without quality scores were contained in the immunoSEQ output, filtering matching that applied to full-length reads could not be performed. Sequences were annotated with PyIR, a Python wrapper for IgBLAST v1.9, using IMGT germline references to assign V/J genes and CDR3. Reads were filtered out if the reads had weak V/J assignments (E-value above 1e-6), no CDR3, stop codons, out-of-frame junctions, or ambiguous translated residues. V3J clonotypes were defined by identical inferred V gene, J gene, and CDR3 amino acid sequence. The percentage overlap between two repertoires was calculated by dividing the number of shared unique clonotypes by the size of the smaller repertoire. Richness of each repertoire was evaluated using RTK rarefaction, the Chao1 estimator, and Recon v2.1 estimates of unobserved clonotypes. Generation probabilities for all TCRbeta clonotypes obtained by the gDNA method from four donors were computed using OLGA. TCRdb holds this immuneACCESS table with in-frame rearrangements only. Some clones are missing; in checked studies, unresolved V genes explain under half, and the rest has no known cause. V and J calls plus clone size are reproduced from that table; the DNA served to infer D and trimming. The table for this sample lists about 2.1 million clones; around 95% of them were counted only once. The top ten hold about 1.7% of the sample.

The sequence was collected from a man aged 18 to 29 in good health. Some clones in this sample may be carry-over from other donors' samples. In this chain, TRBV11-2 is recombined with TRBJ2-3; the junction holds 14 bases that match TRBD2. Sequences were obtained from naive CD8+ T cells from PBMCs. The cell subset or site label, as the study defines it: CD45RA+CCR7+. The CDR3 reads CASSSRLAGGSDTQYF. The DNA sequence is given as TGTGCCAGCAGCTCCCGACTAGCGGGAGGGTCAGATACGCAGTATTTT.